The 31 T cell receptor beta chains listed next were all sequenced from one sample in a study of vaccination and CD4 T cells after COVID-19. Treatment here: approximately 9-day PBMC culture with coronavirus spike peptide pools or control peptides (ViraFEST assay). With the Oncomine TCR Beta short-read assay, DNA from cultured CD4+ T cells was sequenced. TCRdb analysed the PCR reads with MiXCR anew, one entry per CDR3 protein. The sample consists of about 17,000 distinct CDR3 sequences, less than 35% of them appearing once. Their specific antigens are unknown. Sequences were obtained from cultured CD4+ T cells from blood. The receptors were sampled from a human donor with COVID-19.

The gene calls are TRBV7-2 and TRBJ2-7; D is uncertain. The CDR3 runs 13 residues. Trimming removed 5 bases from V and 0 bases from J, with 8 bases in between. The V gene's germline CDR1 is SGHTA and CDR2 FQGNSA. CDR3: CASSEPGSYEQYF. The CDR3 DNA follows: TGTGCCAGCAGCGAACCGGGCTCCTACGAGCAGTACTTC.

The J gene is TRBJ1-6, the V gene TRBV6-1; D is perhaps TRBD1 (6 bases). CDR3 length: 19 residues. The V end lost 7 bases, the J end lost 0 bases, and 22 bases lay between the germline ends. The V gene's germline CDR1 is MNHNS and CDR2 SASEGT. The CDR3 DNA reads TGTGCCAGCACCACTCCGATGGGGGGGCTCTTCTCCTATAATTCACCCCTCCACTTT. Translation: CASTTPMGGLFSYNSPLHF.

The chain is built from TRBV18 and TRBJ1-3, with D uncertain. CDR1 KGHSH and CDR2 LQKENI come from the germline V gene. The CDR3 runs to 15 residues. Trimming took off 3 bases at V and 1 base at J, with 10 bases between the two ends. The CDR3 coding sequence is TGTGCCAGCTCACCTCTCGACTTATCTGGAAACACCATATATTTT. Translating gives CASSPLDLSGNTIYF.

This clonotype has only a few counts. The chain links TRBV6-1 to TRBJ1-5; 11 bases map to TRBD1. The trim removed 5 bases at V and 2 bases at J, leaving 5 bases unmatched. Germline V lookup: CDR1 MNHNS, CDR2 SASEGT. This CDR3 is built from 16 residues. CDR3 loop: CASSQGQGAGNQPQHF. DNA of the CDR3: TGTGCCAGCAGTCAAGGACAGGGGGCGGGCAATCAGCCCCAGCATTTT.

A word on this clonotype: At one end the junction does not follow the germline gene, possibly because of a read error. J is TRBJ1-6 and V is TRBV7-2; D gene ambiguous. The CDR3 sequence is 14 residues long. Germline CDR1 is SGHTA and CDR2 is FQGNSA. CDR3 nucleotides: TGTGCCAGCAGACCCGGACGTTATAATTCGCCCCTCCACTTT. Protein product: CASRPGRYNSPLHF.

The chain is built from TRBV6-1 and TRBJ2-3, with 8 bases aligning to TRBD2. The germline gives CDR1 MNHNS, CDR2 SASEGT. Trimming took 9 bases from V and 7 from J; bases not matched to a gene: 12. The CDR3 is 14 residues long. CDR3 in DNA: TGTGCCAGTGACCCGGGACTAGTTCGAAATACGCAGTATTTT. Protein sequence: CASDPGLVRNTQYF.

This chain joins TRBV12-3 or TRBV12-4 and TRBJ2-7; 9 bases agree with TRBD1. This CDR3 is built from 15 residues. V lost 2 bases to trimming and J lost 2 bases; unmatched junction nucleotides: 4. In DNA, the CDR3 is TGTGCCAGCAGTTTAACAGGGGGCGCGACCTACGAGCAGTACTTC. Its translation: CASSLTGGATYEQYF.

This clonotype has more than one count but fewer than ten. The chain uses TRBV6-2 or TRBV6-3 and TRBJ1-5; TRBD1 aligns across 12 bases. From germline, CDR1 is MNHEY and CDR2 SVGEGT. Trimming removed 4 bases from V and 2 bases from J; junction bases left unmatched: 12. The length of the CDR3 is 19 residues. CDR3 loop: CASSFRDRGRSDGNQPQHF. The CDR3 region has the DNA TGTGCCAGCAGTTTTCGGGACAGGGGGCGAAGTGATGGCAATCAGCCCCAGCATTTT.

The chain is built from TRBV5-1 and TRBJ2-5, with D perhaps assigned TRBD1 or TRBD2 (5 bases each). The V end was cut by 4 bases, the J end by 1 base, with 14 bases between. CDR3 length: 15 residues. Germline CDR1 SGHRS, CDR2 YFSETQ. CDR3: CASSNWNGAQETQYF. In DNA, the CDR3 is TGCGCCAGCAGCAACTGGAACGGGGCCCAAGAGACCCAGTACTTC. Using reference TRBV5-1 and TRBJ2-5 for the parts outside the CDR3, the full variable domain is KAGVTQTPRYLIKTRGQQVTLSCSPISGHRSVSWYQQTPGQGLQFLFEYFSETQRNKGNFPGRFSGRQFSNSRSEMNVSTLELGDSALYLCASSNWNGAQETQYFGPGTRLLVL.

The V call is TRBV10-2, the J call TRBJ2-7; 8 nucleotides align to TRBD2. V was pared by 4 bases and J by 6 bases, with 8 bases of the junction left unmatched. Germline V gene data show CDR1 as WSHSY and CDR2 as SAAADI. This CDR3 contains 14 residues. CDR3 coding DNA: TGCGCCAGCAGTGTCGACGGGGGGGCCGCCGAGCAGTACTTC. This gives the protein CASSVDGGAAEQYF.

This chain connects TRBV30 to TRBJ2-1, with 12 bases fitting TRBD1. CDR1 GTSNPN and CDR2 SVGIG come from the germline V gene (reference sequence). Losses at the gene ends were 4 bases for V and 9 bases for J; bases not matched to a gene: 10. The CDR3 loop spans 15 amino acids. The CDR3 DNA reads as TGTGCCTGGATAATACGGGACAGGGGGCCCGGTGAGCAGTTCTTC. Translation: CAWIIRDRGPGEQFF.

CDR3 nucleotides: TGTGCCAGCAGTTGGACAGGATCCTATAATTCACCCCTCCACTTT. This gives the protein CASSWTGSYNSPLHF. The chain has TRBV28 and TRBJ1-6, with 7 bases lining up with TRBD1. V shed 4 bases and J 1 base; nucleotides not matched to a gene: 1. The length of the CDR3 is 15 residues. Germline lookup yields CDR1 MDHEN and CDR2 SYDVKM.

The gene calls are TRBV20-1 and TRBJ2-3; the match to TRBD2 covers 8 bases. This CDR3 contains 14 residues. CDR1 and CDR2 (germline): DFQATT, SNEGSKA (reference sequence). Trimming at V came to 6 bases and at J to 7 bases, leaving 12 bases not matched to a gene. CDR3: CSAPGRGGINTQYF. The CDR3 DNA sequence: TGCAGTGCCCCGGGCCGGGGGGGTATAAATACGCAGTATTTT.

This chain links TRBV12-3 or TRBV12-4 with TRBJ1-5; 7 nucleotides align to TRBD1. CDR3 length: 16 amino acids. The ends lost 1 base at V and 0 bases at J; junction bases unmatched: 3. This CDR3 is CASSLGQGYSNQPQHF. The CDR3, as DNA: TGTGCCAGCAGTTTAGGACAGGGATATAGCAATCAGCCCCAGCATTTT.

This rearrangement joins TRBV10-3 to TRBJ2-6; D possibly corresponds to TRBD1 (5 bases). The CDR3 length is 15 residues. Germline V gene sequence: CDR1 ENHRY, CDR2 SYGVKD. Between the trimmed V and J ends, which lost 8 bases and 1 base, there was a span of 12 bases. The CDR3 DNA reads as TGTGCCATCTTGCCTCAGGGATCTGGGGCCAACGTCCTGACTTTC. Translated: CAILPQGSGANVLTF.

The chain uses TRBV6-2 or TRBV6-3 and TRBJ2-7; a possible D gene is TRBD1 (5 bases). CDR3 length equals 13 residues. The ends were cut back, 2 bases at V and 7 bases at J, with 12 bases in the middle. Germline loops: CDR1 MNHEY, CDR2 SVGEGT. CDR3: CASSYRGPREQYF. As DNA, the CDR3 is TGTGCCAGCAGTTACAGGGGTCCTCGGGAGCAGTACTTC.

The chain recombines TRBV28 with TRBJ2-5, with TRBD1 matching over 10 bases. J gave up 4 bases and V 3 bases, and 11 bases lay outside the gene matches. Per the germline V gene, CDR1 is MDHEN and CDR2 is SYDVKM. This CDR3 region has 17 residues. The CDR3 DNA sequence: TGTGCCAGCAGTTTTTCGACAGGGGGCATTTTAGGAGAGACCCAGTACTTC. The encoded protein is CASSFSTGGILGETQYF.

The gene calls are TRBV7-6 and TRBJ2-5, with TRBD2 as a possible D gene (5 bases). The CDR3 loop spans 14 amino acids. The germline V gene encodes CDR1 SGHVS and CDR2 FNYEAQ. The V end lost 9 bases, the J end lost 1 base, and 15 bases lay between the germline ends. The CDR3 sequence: CASSGSPVQETQYF. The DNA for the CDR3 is TGTGCCAGTAGTGGGAGTCCTGTCCAAGAGACCCAGTACTTC.

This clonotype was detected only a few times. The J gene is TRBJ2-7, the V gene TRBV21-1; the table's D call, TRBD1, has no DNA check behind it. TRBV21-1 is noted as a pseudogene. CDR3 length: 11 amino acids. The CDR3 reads CASSAPREQYF. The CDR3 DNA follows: TGTGCCAGCAGCGCCCCCCGCGAGCAGTACTTC.

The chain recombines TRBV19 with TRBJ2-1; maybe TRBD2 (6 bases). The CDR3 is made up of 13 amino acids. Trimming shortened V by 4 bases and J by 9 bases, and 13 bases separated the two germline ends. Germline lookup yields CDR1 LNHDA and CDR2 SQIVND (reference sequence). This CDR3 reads CASSSPGVGEQFF. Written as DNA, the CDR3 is TGTGCCAGTAGTAGCCCGGGAGTGGGTGAGCAGTTCTTC.

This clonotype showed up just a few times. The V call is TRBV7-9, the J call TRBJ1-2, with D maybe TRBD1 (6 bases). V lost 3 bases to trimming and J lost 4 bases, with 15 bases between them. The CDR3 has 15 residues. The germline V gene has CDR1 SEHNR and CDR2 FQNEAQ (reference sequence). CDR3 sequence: CASSFAGAVGYGYTF. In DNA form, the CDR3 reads TGTGCCAGCAGCTTTGCGGGGGCGGTCGGCTATGGCTACACCTTC.

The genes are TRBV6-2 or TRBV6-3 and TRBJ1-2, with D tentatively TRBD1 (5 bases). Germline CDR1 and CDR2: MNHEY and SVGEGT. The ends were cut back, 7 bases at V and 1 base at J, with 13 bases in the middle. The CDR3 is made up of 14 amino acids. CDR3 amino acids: CASTLQDINYGYTF. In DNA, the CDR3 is TGTGCCAGCACCCTACAGGACATTAACTATGGCTACACCTTC.

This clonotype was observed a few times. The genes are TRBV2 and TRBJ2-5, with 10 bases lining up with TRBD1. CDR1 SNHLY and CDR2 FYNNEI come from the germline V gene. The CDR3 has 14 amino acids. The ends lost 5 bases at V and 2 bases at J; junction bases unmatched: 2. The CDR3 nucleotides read TGTGCCAGCAGTACGGACAGGGGGCAAGAGACCCAGTACTTC. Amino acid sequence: CASSTDRGQETQYF.

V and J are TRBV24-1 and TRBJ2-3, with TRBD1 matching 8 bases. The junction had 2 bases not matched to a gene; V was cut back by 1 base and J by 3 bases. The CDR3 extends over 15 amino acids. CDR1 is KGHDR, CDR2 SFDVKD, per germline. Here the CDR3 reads CATSDLGQGTDTQYF. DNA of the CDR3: TGTGCCACCAGTGATTTAGGACAGGGAACAGATACGCAGTATTTT.

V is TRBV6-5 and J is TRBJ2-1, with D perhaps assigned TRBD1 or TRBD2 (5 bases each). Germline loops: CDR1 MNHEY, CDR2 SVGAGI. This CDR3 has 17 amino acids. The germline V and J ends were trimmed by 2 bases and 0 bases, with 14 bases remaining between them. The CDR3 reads CASSYEGPRSSYNEQFF. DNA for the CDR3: TGTGCCAGCAGTTACGAGGGGCCAAGGAGCTCCTACAATGAGCAGTTCTTC.

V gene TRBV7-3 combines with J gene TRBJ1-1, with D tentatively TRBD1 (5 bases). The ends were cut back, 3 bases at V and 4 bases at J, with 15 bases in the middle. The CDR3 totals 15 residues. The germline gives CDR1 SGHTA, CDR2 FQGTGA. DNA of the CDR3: TGTGCCAGCAGCTTGGCGGGGACTGTGGGCACTGAAGCTTTCTTT. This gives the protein CASSLAGTVGTEAFF.

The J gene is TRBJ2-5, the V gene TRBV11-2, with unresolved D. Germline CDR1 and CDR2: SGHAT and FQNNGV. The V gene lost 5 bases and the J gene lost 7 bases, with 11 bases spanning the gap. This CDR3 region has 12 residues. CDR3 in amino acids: CASSPPFGTQYF. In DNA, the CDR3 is TGTGCCAGCAGCCCGCCTTTCGGGACCCAGTACTTC.

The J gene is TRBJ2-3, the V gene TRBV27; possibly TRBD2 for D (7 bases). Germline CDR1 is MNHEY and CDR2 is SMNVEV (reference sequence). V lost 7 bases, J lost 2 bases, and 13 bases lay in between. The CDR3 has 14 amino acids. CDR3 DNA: TGTGCCAGCACCTGGGGGGGCCCCACAGATACGCAGTATTTT. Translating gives CASTWGGPTDTQYF.

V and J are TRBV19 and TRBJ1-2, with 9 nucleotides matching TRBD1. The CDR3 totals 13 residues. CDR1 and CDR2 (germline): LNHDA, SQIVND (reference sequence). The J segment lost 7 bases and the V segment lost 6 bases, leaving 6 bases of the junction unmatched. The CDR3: CASRATGGSGYTF. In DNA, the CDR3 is TGTGCCAGTAGAGCCACAGGGGGCTCTGGCTACACCTTC.

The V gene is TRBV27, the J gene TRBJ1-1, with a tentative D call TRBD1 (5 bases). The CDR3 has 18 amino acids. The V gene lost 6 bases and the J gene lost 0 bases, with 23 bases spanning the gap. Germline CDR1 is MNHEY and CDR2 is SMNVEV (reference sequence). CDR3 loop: CASRGTAPTGHMNTEAFF. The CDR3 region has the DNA TGTGCCAGCAGAGGAACAGCGCCCACAGGTCACATGAACACTGAAGCTTTCTTT.

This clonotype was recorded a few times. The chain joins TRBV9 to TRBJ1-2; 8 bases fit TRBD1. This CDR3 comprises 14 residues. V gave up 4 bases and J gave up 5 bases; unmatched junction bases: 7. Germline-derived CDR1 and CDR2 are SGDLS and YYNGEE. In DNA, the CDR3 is TGTGCCAGCAGCTCGGGACAGGTAGCTTATGGCTACACCTTC. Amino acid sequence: CASSSGQVAYGYTF.